A selection of T cell receptor beta chains follows, all from one sample in a study of beta chain features in type 1 diabetes. Repertoires were generated with immunoSEQ multiplex PCR, while TCRdb's copy carries only in-frame clones and drops some. In the table there are approximately 280,000 clones, approximately 15% of which are singletons. The sequencing input was naive CD4+ T cells from blood. The receptors come from a man younger than 30 with type 1 diabetes. CDR3s include the opening cysteine and the closing phenylalanine or tryptophan. The D gene is left open where the match is weak. Clone size is not always given. Where it is, it says once, few, many or a class for expanded clones.

j_call | v_call | d_call | clone_size | cdr3_aa | cdr3_nt
TRBJ2-7 | TRBV29-1 | NA | NA | CSVQRTLTYEQYF | TGCAGCGTTCAAAGGACTCTTACCTACGAGCAGTACTTC
TRBJ2-1 | TRBV30 | NA | NA | CAWSESRDRQFF | TGTGCCTGGAGTGAGTCCAGGGATCGACAGTTCTTC
TRBJ2-3 | TRBV7-9 | NA | few | CASSLGRQTVVTTDTQYF | TGTGCCAGCAGCTTAGGTCGTCAGACAGTAGTTACCACAGATACGCAGTATTTT
TRBJ2-3 | TRBV27 | TRBD2 | few | CASSTGLGRGTDTQYF | TGTGCCAGCAGTACCGGACTAGGGCGGGGCACAGATACGCAGTATTTT
TRBJ2-7 | TRBV5-1 | TRBD1 | NA | CASSRKTGSYEQYF | TGCGCCAGCAGCAGAAAGACAGGGTCCTACGAGCAGTACTTC
TRBJ1-1 | TRBV4-1 | NA | few | CASSQPQGNTEAFF | TGCGCCAGCAGCCAACCACAGGGTAACACTGAAGCTTTCTTT
TRBJ2-3 | TRBV2 | TRBD2 | NA | CAGRAGEADTQYF | TGTGCCGGTAGGGCGGGAGAAGCAGATACGCAGTATTTT
TRBJ2-5 | TRBV2 | TRBD2 | few | CASSGASGQETQYF | TGTGCCAGCAGTGGGGCTAGCGGCCAAGAGACCCAGTACTTC
TRBJ2-1 | TRBV28 | NA | few | CASSSNEQFF | TGTGCCAGCAGTTCAAATGAGCAGTTCTTC
TRBJ1-5 | TRBV18 | TRBD1 | NA | CASSPTGGDQPQHF | TGTGCCAGCTCACCTACAGGGGGGGATCAGCCCCAGCATTTT
TRBJ2-2 | TRBV7-2 | NA | few | CASSFTRDTNTGELFF | TGTGCCAGCAGCTTTACTCGGGACACGAACACCGGGGAGCTGTTTTTT
TRBJ2-1 | TRBV18 | TRBD2 | NA | CASSAALAATSYNEQFF | TGTGCCAGCTCAGCGGCTCTAGCGGCAACCTCCTACAATGAGCAGTTCTTC
TRBJ2-3 | TRBV18 | NA | few | CASSPGITTDTQYF | TGTGCCAGCTCACCAGGCATAACCACAGATACGCAGTATTTT
TRBJ2-3 | TRBV28 | TRBD2 | NA | CASSRRLAGGPRDTQYF | TGTGCCAGCAGCCGCCGACTAGCGGGAGGGCCCCGGGATACGCAGTATTTT
TRBJ2-2 | TRBV5-1 | NA | once | CASSLSGVPNTGELFF | TGCGCCAGCAGCTTGAGCGGAGTCCCGAACACCGGGGAGCTGTTTTTT
TRBJ1-4 | TRBV5-4 | TRBD1 | few | CASSLWDSEKLFF | TGTGCCAGCAGCTTGTGGGACAGCGAAAAACTGTTTTTT
TRBJ2-2 | TRBV28 | NA | NA | CASSPRETGELFF | TGTGCCAGCAGCCCCAGGGAAACCGGGGAGCTGTTTTTT
TRBJ2-5 | TRBV7-2 | TRBD1 | few | CASRSGGETQYF | TGTGCCAGCAGATCAGGGGGAGAGACCCAGTACTTC
TRBJ2-3 | TRBV5-1 | TRBD1 | few | CASSLGDSPGTDTQYF | TGCGCCAGCAGCTTGGGGGACAGCCCCGGGACAGATACGCAGTATTTT
TRBJ2-5 | TRBV4-1 | TRBD2 | few | CASSQGRAGQETQYF | TGCGCCAGCAGCCAAGGGCGAGCGGGACAAGAGACCCAGTACTTC
TRBJ1-2 | TRBV5-4 | TRBD1 | NA | CASSQGVNGYTF | TGTGCCAGCAGCCAGGGGGTAAATGGCTACACCTTC
TRBJ1-2 | TRBV27 | NA | NA | CASAGRPYGYTF | TGTGCCAGCGCGGGGAGGCCCTATGGCTACACCTTC
TRBJ2-1 | TRBV5-4 | TRBD2 | few | CASSSSGNSYNEQFF | TGTGCCAGCAGTTCTAGCGGGAACTCCTACAATGAGCAGTTCTTC
TRBJ2-1 | TRBV18 | NA | NA | CASSSLEGLATYNEQFF | TGTGCCAGCTCATCCCTCGAGGGACTCGCTACTTACAATGAGCAGTTCTTC
TRBJ1-5 | TRBV18 | NA | NA | CASSLSSNQPQHF | TGTGCCAGCTCACTAAGCAGCAATCAGCCCCAGCATTTT
TRBJ2-7 | TRBV18 | TRBD2 | NA | CASSPGLAGGEQYF | TGTGCCAGCTCACCGGGACTAGCGGGGGGCGAGCAGTACTTC
TRBJ1-2 | TRBV15 | TRBD1 | NA | CATRQGIDGYTF | TGTGCCACTAGACAGGGCATCGATGGCTACACCTTC
TRBJ1-1 | TRBV5-8 | NA | NA | CASSLRQGGNTEAFF | TGTGCCAGCAGCTTGAGGCAGGGCGGGAACACTGAAGCTTTCTTT
TRBJ1-2 | TRBV6-1 | NA | few | CASSLRRDHTF | TGTGCCAGCAGTCTCCGACGGGATCACACCTTC
TRBJ2-5 | TRBV7-8 | NA | NA | CASSGRDRQETQYF | TGTGCCAGCAGCGGGCGGGACAGACAAGAGACCCAGTACTTC
TRBJ2-5 | TRBV28 | NA | few | CASRGGVQETQYF | TGTGCCAGCAGGGGCGGGGTCCAAGAGACCCAGTACTTC
TRBJ1-5 | TRBV19 | TRBD1 | few | CASRRRAGTAEGQPQHF | TGTGCCAGTAGGAGAAGAGCCGGGACAGCCGAAGGTCAGCCCCAGCATTTT
TRBJ2-5 | TRBV9 | NA | NA | CASSVVAGRETQYF | TGTGCCAGCAGCGTAGTTGCGGGCAGGGAGACCCAGTACTTC
TRBJ2-7 | TRBV7-2 | TRBD1 | NA | CASSASGTGTYEQYF | TGTGCCAGCAGCGCATCCGGGACAGGGACCTACGAGCAGTACTTC
TRBJ1-2 | TRBV11-2 | NA | NA | CASSPTSGGYTF | TGTGCCAGCAGCCCAACTTCGGGTGGCTACACCTTC
TRBJ2-3 | TRBV19 | TRBD1 | few | CASSTRQGTDTQYF | TGTGCCAGTAGTACCCGACAGGGAACAGATACGCAGTATTTT
TRBJ2-6 | TRBV4-3 | TRBD2 | few | CASSQDSSGVRSGANVLTF | TGCGCCAGCAGCCAAGATTCCAGCGGGGTCCGCTCTGGGGCCAACGTCCTGACTTTC
TRBJ1-6 | TRBV9 | NA | NA | CASSVGRGGVSPLHF | TGTGCCAGCAGCGTAGGTAGAGGGGGTGTTTCACCCCTCCACTTT